The present T cell receptor beta chain was sequenced within a study of blood T cell repertoires in COVID-19. CDR3 length equals 13 residues. Trimming took 5 bases from V and 11 from J, leaving 13 bases between them. CDR1 is SEHNR, CDR2 FQNEAQ, per germline (reference sequence). Cohorts were determined from participant-reported clinical history. Recovered Cohort 3 donors showed two negative PCRs, clearance, or symptom resolution. In the original workflow: For nucleated cells, counts were estimated from reference gene primer amplification. Here immunoSEQ multiplex PCR was the method, and the copy in TCRdb shows in-frame clones only, minus some. V and J calls and clone size come straight from that table; D and trimming were deduced from the DNA. The repertoire holds approximately 240,000 clones, with around 90% as singletons.

Sequencing was performed on PBMCs or T cells enriched from blood (not recorded which). This clonotype was obtained from a young woman who had recovered from COVID-19. The rearrangement uses TRBV7-9 and TRBJ1-6, with D possibly TRBD1 on 6 matching bases. This CDR3 is CASSGEGVTPLHF. CDR3 coding DNA: TGTGCCAGCAGCGGCGAGGGGGTAACACCCCTCCACTTT.